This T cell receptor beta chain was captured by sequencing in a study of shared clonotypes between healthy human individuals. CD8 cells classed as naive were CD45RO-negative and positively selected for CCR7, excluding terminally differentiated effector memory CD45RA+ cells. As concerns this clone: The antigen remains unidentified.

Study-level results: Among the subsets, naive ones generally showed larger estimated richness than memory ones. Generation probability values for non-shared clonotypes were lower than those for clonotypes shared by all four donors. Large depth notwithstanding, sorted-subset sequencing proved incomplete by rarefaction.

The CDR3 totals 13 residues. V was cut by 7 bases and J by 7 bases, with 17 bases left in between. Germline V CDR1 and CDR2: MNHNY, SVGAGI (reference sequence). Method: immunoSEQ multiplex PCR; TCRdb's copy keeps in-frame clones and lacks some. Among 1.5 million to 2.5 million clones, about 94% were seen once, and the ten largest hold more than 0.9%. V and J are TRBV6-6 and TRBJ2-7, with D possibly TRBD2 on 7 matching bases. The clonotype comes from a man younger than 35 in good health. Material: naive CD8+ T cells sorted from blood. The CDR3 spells CASTPAGAVEQYF. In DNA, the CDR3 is TGTGCCAGCACCCCGGCGGGGGCAGTTGAGCAGTACTTC.